This TCR beta chain comes out of a study of blood T cell repertoires in COVID-19. Background on the study: Sites in the United States, Italy and Spain provided acute and convalescent COVID-19 samples. PBMCs, B-cell-depleted T cells, or T cells provided the cDNA or gDNA that made up the material.

This clone appeared once. The CDR3 spans 16 residues. The germline CDR1 and CDR2 sequences are MNHEY and SMNVEV (reference sequence). The junction had 6 bases not matched to a gene; V was cut back by 2 bases and J by 5 bases. In the original workflow: Quantification of nucleated cells was approximated via reference gene primer amplification. Assay: immunoSEQ multiplex PCR; the TCRdb copy retains only in-frame clones and omits some. V, J and clone size were drawn from that table, and D and trimming were deduced from the DNA. The table shows about 170,000 clones, with roughly 90% occurring only once. V and J are TRBV27 and TRBJ2-3; 11 bases align to TRBD2. The sequenced sample was peripheral blood. This sequence originates from a man in his fifties or sixties with acute or convalescent COVID-19. DNA for the CDR3: TGTGCCAGCAGTTTAACCTTAGCGGGAGGGGTAGATACGCAGTATTTT. Translated: CASSLTLAGGVDTQYF.